These 31 T cell receptor beta chains were all obtained from the same sample, sequenced in a study of blood T cell repertoires in COVID-19 (dated by TCRdb to 2020 to 2021). Library generation was performed with the immunoSEQ multiplex PCR assay. What TCRdb holds here is the immuneACCESS table cut down to in-frame rearrangements. Part of the clones is not present; checked against another copy, under half of the missing clones reflect an unresolved V gene, and the others are unexplained. Present in this sample are over 250,000 clones, 90% of which were seen just once. In total, the top ten clones hold around 2.7% of the sample. Sequenced sample: PBMCs or T cells enriched from blood (not recorded which). The origin of the receptors is a man in his sixties who had recovered from COVID-19.

V and J are TRBV7-9 and TRBJ2-2, with TRBD1 matching over 7 bases. V was pared by 4 bases and J by 4 bases, with 9 bases of the junction left unmatched. The CDR3 consists of 16 residues. CDR1 and CDR2 (germline): SEHNR, FQNEAQ (reference sequence). The chain's CDR3 is CASSSRRAGGTGELFF. As DNA, the CDR3 is TGTGCCAGCAGCTCGAGAAGGGCAGGGGGCACCGGGGAGCTGTTTTTT.

The genes are TRBV5-6 and TRBJ2-5, with 10 positions matching TRBD1. J lost 5 bases, V lost 6 bases, and 7 bases had no gene match. Germline V gives CDR1 SGHDT, CDR2 YYEEEE. The CDR3 spans 14 residues. In DNA, the CDR3 is TGTGCCAGCAACGGGGACAGGGGAGGGGAGACCCAGTACTTC. It specifies CASNGDRGGETQYF.

CDR3 protein: CASSLGPINEQFF. As DNA, the CDR3 is TGTGCCAGCAGTTTAGGGCCAATCAATGAGCAGTTCTTC. The genes are TRBV27 and TRBJ2-1; D not resolved. V gave up 2 bases and J gave up 6 bases, with 8 bases separating them. Germline CDR1 and CDR2: MNHEY and SMNVEV (reference sequence). This CDR3 has 13 residues.

This chain connects TRBV27 to TRBJ2-1, with TRBD1 as a possible D gene (6 bases). Trimming removed 6 bases from V and 0 bases from J, with 12 bases in between. CDR3 length equals 15 residues. The germline CDR1 and CDR2 sequences are MNHEY and SMNVEV (reference sequence). The chain's CDR3 is CASRVGALSYNEQFF. CDR3 in DNA: TGTGCCAGCAGAGTGGGGGCCCTCTCCTACAATGAGCAGTTCTTC.

CDR3 DNA sequence: TGTGCCACCAGTGCTCCTCTGACCCGGGAGGGGGACACCGGGGAGCTGTTTTTT. It is translated as CATSAPLTREGDTGELFF. This rearrangement joins TRBV24-1 to TRBJ2-2; 8 bases match TRBD2. Germline V lookup: CDR1 KGHDR, CDR2 SFDVKD. The CDR3 is made up of 18 amino acids. V lost 5 bases, J lost 3 bases, and 13 bases stayed unmatched.

The chain employs TRBV5-1 and TRBJ2-7, with TRBD1 matching over 8 bases. The trim removed 3 bases at V and 1 base at J, leaving 0 bases unmatched. Germline-derived CDR1 and CDR2 are SGHRS and YFSETQ. The CDR3 has 13 residues. CDR3 in amino acids: CASSWTGSYEQYF. The CDR3 bases are TGCGCCAGCAGCTGGACAGGGTCCTACGAGCAGTACTTC.

V is TRBV27 and J is TRBJ2-1; 10 bases agree with TRBD2. From germline, CDR1 is MNHEY and CDR2 SMNVEV (reference sequence). Germline trimming cut 4 bases from V and 9 bases from J; bases unmatched to any gene: 6. This CDR3 region has 14 residues. CDR3 region: CASSYASGGLEQFF. Written as DNA, the CDR3 is TGTGCCAGCAGTTACGCTAGCGGGGGTCTTGAGCAGTTCTTC.

The chain carries TRBV6-5 and TRBJ2-7; TRBD1 matches 8 bases. The CDR3 is 13 residues long. The ends lost 5 bases at V and 4 bases at J; junction bases unmatched: 4. The germline gives CDR1 MNHEY, CDR2 SVGAGI. CDR3 residues: CASSTQGAYEQYF. The DNA for the CDR3 is TGTGCCAGCAGTACGCAGGGGGCGTACGAGCAGTACTTC.

This chain uses TRBV18 with TRBJ2-3; D not certain. The germline V gene has CDR1 KGHSH and CDR2 LQKENI. Trimming stripped 1 base from V and 6 bases from J, with 14 bases between. The CDR3 contains 15 residues. CDR3 in DNA: TGTGCCAGCTCACCACAGTATACGGAGAGGGATACGCAGTATTTT. It is translated as CASSPQYTERDTQYF.

This rearrangement joins TRBV29-1 to TRBJ2-1; 7 bases align to TRBD2. Germline V gene lookup returns CDR1 SQVTM and CDR2 ANQGSEA. The CDR3 contains 13 residues. The V and J ends lost 7 bases and 9 bases, in that order; junction bases with no gene match: 12. CDR3 nucleotides: TGCAGCGCCTTAGCGGGCACAGCCAGTGAGCAGTTCTTC. Amino acid sequence: CSALAGTASEQFF.

The chain links TRBV4-2 to TRBJ1-1; 8 nucleotides align to TRBD1. CDR1 LGHNA and CDR2 YNFKEQ come from the germline V gene. The CDR3 runs 16 residues. V shed 4 bases and J 5 bases; nucleotides not matched to a gene: 12. The CDR3 bases are TGTGCCAGCAGCCGGCTGGCAGGGGGCGGCGGTACTGAAGCTTTCTTT. It specifies CASSRLAGGGGTEAFF.

The chain is built from TRBV5-1 and TRBJ1-6; the D is unclear. The germline gives CDR1 SGHRS, CDR2 YFSETQ. The CDR3 runs to 16 residues. Trimming removed 0 bases from V and 10 bases from J, with 17 bases in between. This chain's CDR3 is CASSLEGERNYSPLHF. CDR3 sequence (DNA): TGCGCCAGCAGCTTGGAGGGAGAACGGAATTACTCACCCCTCCACTTT.

This chain uses TRBV7-2 with TRBJ2-7, with TRBD2 as a possible D gene (5 bases). Trimming stripped 2 bases from V and 0 bases from J, with 20 bases between. Germline V gene data show CDR1 as SGHTA and CDR2 as FQGNSA. This CDR3 spans 18 amino acids. CDR3 sequence reads: CASSLSRGLRANSYEQYF. In nucleotides, the CDR3 is TGTGCCAGCAGCTTAAGCCGTGGCTTGCGGGCCAACTCCTACGAGCAGTACTTC.

The rearrangement uses TRBV12-5 and TRBJ1-5; D gene unclear. V dropped 2 bases and J dropped 2 bases, with 10 bases sitting between them. The germline CDR1 and CDR2 sequences are LGHNT and FRNRAP. The CDR3 has 15 amino acids. CDR3 protein: CASGLSGSGNQPQHF. The CDR3, as DNA: TGTGCTAGTGGTTTGTCCGGGAGCGGCAATCAGCCCCAGCATTTT.

V is TRBV30 and J is TRBJ2-7; TRBD1 matches 9 bases. Germline CDR1 is GTSNPN and CDR2 is SVGIG (reference sequence). This CDR3 has 18 residues. Trimming removed 2 bases from V and 0 bases from J; junction bases left unmatched: 14. The CDR3 region has the DNA TGTGCCTGGAGTCCCCGGGACAGGGCTACTCCCCGCTCCTACGAGCAGTACTTC. Its protein product is CAWSPRDRATPRSYEQYF. Looking up the rest from reference TRBV30 and TRBJ2-7 gives the full variable domain: SQTIHQWPATLVQPVGSPLSLECTVEGTSNPNLYWYRQAAGRGLQLLFYSVGIGQISSEVPQNLSASRPQDRQFILSSKKLLLSDSGFYLCAWSPRDRATPRSYEQYFGPGTRLTVT.

The chain couples TRBV3-1 (or the pseudogene TRBV3-2) to TRBJ2-1, with TRBD2 matching 11 bases. The CDR3 covers 16 residues. Germline loops: CDR1 LGHDT, CDR2 YNNKEL (reference sequence). The J segment lost 2 bases and the V segment lost 4 bases, leaving 4 bases of the junction unmatched. CDR3 region: CASSPGTSGAYNEQFF. As DNA, the CDR3 is TGTGCCAGCAGCCCCGGGACTAGCGGAGCCTACAATGAGCAGTTCTTC.

The CDR3 nucleotides are TGTGCCAGCAGTTTATCGCACTCCTCGAACACTGAAGCTTTCTTT. Protein sequence: CASSLSHSSNTEAFF. The chain combines TRBV27 with TRBJ1-1; no definite D call. Trimming took off 0 bases at V and 1 base at J, with 9 bases between the two ends. The CDR3 spans 15 residues. Germline V CDR1 and CDR2: MNHEY, SMNVEV (reference sequence).

The CDR3 region is CASSWTGGSYGYTF. Here the CDR3 DNA reads TGTGCCAGCAGCTGGACAGGAGGTAGCTATGGCTACACCTTC. The gene calls are TRBV5-6 and TRBJ1-2; 7 positions match TRBD1. After removal of 3 bases from V and 4 bases from J, the junction contained 6 bases not matched to a gene. CDR1 and CDR2 from the germline V gene are SGHDT and YYEEEE. The CDR3 contains 14 residues.

This clone was picked up one time. This chain connects TRBV12-3 or TRBV12-4 to TRBJ1-2, with D perhaps TRBD1 (5 bases). Trimming took off 3 bases at V and 3 bases at J, with 8 bases between the two ends. This CDR3 comprises 13 residues. CDR3 bases: TGTGCCAGCAGTTTGTCGGGGGACTATGGCTACACCTTC. Translating gives CASSLSGDYGYTF.

This chain links TRBV5-1 with TRBJ1-2, with TRBD1 matching 11 bases. V dropped 3 bases and J dropped 4; count of bases not matched to a gene: 5. The V gene's germline CDR1 is SGHRS and CDR2 YFSETQ. This CDR3 is 15 amino acids long. CDR3 loop: CASSSPDRGLYGYTF. CDR3 DNA sequence: TGCGCCAGCAGCTCCCCGGACAGGGGGCTCTATGGCTACACCTTC.

In this sample, this clone turned up once. Here the CDR3 DNA reads TGTGCCAGCAGCCGCCCTAGCGGAAACGGCCTCAATGAGCAGTTCTTC. Translated: CASSRPSGNGLNEQFF. The chain is built from TRBV5-4 and TRBJ2-1; 7 nucleotides match TRBD2. CDR3 length: 16 residues. Germline V lookup: CDR1 SGHNT, CDR2 YYREEE (reference sequence). Trimming cost V 4 bases and J 6 bases; bases outside gene matches: 13. Full variable domain (rest looked up from reference TRBV5-4 and TRBJ2-1): ETGVTQSPTHLIKTRGQQVTLRCSSQSGHNTVSWYQQALGQGPQFIFQYYREEENGRGNFPPRFSGLQFPNYSSELNVNALELDDSALYLCASSRPSGNGLNEQFFGPGTRLTVL.

V is TRBV18 and J is TRBJ2-3; D uncertain. Between the trimmed V and J ends, which lost 2 bases and 4 bases, there was a span of 7 bases. This CDR3 region has 13 residues. The V gene's germline CDR1 is KGHSH and CDR2 LQKENI. The CDR3 spells CASSPYGADTQYF. The DNA of the CDR3 is TGTGCCAGCTCACCATACGGTGCAGATACGCAGTATTTT. Looking up the rest from reference TRBV18 and TRBJ2-3 gives the full variable domain: NAGVMQNPRHLVRRRGQEARLRCSPMKGHSHVYWYRQLPEEGLKFMVYLQKENIIDESGMPKERFSAEFPKEGPSILRIQQVVRGDSAAYFCASSPYGADTQYFGPGTRLTVL.

With regard to this clone: This CDR3 is also generated by other DNA sequences in the sample. This rearrangement joins TRBV30 to TRBJ2-7; unclear D gene. V shed 0 bases and J shed 1 base, with 7 bases lying between them. Germline-derived CDR1 and CDR2 are GTSNPN and SVGIG (reference sequence). This CDR3 spans 13 amino acids. CDR3 amino acids: CAWSVGRSYEQYF. The CDR3 DNA follows: TGTGCCTGGAGTGTTGGTCGGTCCTACGAGCAGTACTTC. The complete variable domain, with remaining parts taken from reference TRBV30 and TRBJ2-7, reads SQTIHQWPATLVQPVGSPLSLECTVEGTSNPNLYWYRQAAGRGLQLLFYSVGIGQISSEVPQNLSASRPQDRQFILSSKKLLLSDSGFYLCAWSVGRSYEQYFGPGTRLTVT.

This chain joins TRBV5-1 and TRBJ1-2; D remains unclear. The germline V gene encodes CDR1 SGHRS and CDR2 YFSETQ. This CDR3 region has 14 residues. The V and J ends lost 2 bases and 4 bases respectively, with 12 bases between them. CDR3 region: CASSFDTAGYGYTF. The CDR3 DNA reads TGCGCCAGCAGCTTCGACACCGCGGGCTATGGCTACACCTTC.

The V gene is TRBV11-2, the J gene TRBJ2-2; maybe TRBD1 (6 bases). V lost 4 bases, J lost 5 bases, and 8 bases lay in between. This CDR3 spans 13 amino acids. Per the germline V gene, CDR1 is SGHAT and CDR2 is FQNNGV. This CDR3 reads CASSSTGTGELFF. The DNA of the CDR3 is TGTGCCAGCAGCTCTACAGGGACCGGGGAGCTGTTTTTT.

The V call is TRBV15, the J call TRBJ1-2; 8 bases fit TRBD1. CDR1 is LNHNV and CDR2 is YYDKDF in the germline V gene (reference sequence). After removal of 0 bases from V and 8 bases from J, the junction contained 17 bases not matched to a gene. This CDR3 comprises 18 residues. This CDR3 is CATSRDRDIQGQGGGYTF. The CDR3 nucleotides read TGTGCCACCAGCAGAGATAGAGATATCCAAGGACAGGGAGGAGGCTACACCTTC. Together with reference TRBV15 and TRBJ1-2, the CDR3 gives the full variable domain: DAMVIQNPRYQVTQFGKPVTLSCSQTLNHNVMYWYQQKSSQAPKLLFHYYDKDFNNEADTPDNFQSRRPNTSFCFLDIRSPGLGDTAMYLCATSRDRDIQGQGGGYTFGSGTRLTVV.

The chain couples TRBV16 to TRBJ1-2; 7 bases are a match to TRBD1. Germline V gene data show CDR1 as KGHSY and CDR2 as FQNENV. V lost 0 bases, J lost 4 bases, and 14 bases stayed unmatched. The CDR3 covers 18 residues. The CDR3: CASSQSEGAFSSSYGYTF. DNA of the CDR3: TGTGCCAGCAGCCAATCGGAGGGGGCGTTTTCGTCTTCCTATGGCTACACCTTC.

This sequence joins TRBV27 and TRBJ2-1, with TRBD2 identical over 14 bases. Germline CDR1 reads MNHEY; CDR2 reads SMNVEV (reference sequence). The CDR3 has 15 residues. V shed 5 bases, J shed 7 bases, and the junction held 4 bases outside the gene matches. The CDR3 coding sequence is TGTGCCAGCAGTGCAGGGACTAGCGGGAGAAATGAGCAGTTCTTC. Translating gives CASSAGTSGRNEQFF.

The chain links TRBV5-1 to TRBJ2-7; D is uncertain. The length of the CDR3 is 15 residues. V lost 0 bases, J lost 4 bases, and 14 bases lay in between. Germline lookup yields CDR1 SGHRS and CDR2 YFSETQ. CDR3: CASSLELMGLYEQYF. The CDR3 DNA sequence: TGCGCCAGCAGCTTGGAATTGATGGGCCTTTACGAGCAGTACTTC.

This clone was seen only a few times. This chain uses TRBV10-3 with TRBJ2-7, with D perhaps TRBD2 (6 bases). CDR3 size: 14 residues. V was shortened by 3 bases and J by 3 bases, with 12 bases between the two germline ends. The germline gives CDR1 ENHRY, CDR2 SYGVKD. This CDR3 reads CAISDVGTHYEQYF. The CDR3 DNA reads TGTGCCATCAGTGACGTCGGGACTCACTACGAGCAGTACTTC.

The V and J genes are TRBV12-3 or TRBV12-4 and TRBJ1-1; TRBD1 matches at 7 bases. This CDR3 comprises 13 residues. Losses at the gene ends were 5 bases for V and 11 bases for J; bases not matched to a gene: 11. The CDR3 here is CASSKRDREGAFF. CDR3 nucleotides: TGTGCCAGCAGTAAACGAGACAGGGAAGGGGCTTTCTTT.